This TCR beta chain is drawn from a study of control samples from healthy donors and cancer patients. Clones were read by immunoSEQ multiplex PCR, and TCRdb kept only the in-frame ones, dropping some. Of around 67,000 clones listed, approximately 89% are singletons. V was shortened by 7 bases and J by 6 bases, with 11 bases between the two germline ends. The germline CDR1 and CDR2 sequences are MDHEN and SYDVKM. The CDR3 contains 12 residues. Source material: PBMCs. The sequence was obtained from a man aged 55 to 69 with colorectal cancer. The chain employs TRBV28 and TRBJ2-3; D gene uncertain. In nucleotides, the CDR3 is TGTGCCAGCAACTCCCTGAGCGATACGCAGTATTTT. This codes for CASNSLSDTQYF.